This TCR beta chain was documented in a study of response to subunit inactivated influenza vaccine. In TCRdb, the RT-PCR reads were re-called with MiXCR into one record per CDR3 protein. The profile shows about 570,000 distinct CDR3 sequences, approximately 11% of them singletons. The germline CDR1 and CDR2 sequences are LGHDT and YNNKEL (reference sequence). The CDR3 sequence is 17 residues long. V lost 3 bases to trimming and J lost 8 bases, with 23 bases between them. These data also formed part of another study, on T cells expressing NK-cell markers. That paper states: It was by 5'RACE template switching with UMIs that TCR beta cDNA was made. CD3+CD56+NKG2C+, CD3+CD56+NKG2C- and CD3+CD56-NKG2C+ T cells, once sorted, supplied the TCR beta repertoires. Top CD8+ clonotypes included the dominant CD3+CD56+NKG2C+ clonotypes in six donors.

This sequence joins TRBV3-1 and TRBJ2-1; D could derive from TRBD1 or TRBD2 (6 bases each). The specimen was PBMCs from blood, collected on the day of vaccination. This TCR derives from a man in his forties or fifties who received an inactivated influenza vaccine. For the CDR3, the DNA is TGTGCCAGCAGCCAGGGCCGTCGTGCAGGGGAGGTGGATGAGCAGTTCTTC. Residues: CASSQGRRAGEVDEQFF.